These 20 T cell receptor beta chains were all obtained from the same sample, sequenced in a study of PD-1 blockade in classical Hodgkin lymphoma. The assay was immunoSEQ multiplex PCR, and TCRdb's table has in-frame clones only and misses some. The sample lists some 93,000 clones; over 85% were seen once. Following autologous stem cell transplantation, relapse occurred in every patient, and exposure to brentuximab vedotin varied. This specimen consisted of peripheral blood mononuclear cells (PBMCs), obtained at baseline. The receptors were sampled from a human donor with classical Hodgkin lymphoma.

This chain uses TRBV19 with TRBJ1-2; D is perhaps TRBD1 (5 bases). The CDR3 has 15 residues. Germline V lookup: CDR1 LNHDA, CDR2 SQIVND (reference sequence). V dropped 3 bases and J dropped 0 bases, with 11 bases sitting between them. The CDR3 DNA sequence: TGTGCCAGTAGTATCGCGGGACTAGCTAACTATGGCTACACCTTC. Translated: CASSIAGLANYGYTF.

V usage is TRBV9 and J usage is TRBJ2-1; TRBD2 agrees at 8 bases. Unmatched junction bases numbered 12, after V lost 0 bases and J lost 10 bases. The CDR3 runs to 16 residues. CDR1 and CDR2 (germline): SGDLS, YYNGEE. The CDR3 loop reads CASSVEGSGALLEQFF. The CDR3 bases are TGTGCCAGCAGCGTAGAAGGTAGCGGGGCCTTGTTGGAGCAGTTCTTC.

This chain links TRBV11-2 with TRBJ2-2; 8 bases are a match to TRBD2. Germline CDR1 and CDR2: SGHAT and FQNNGV. After removal of 4 bases from V and 6 bases from J, the junction contained 13 bases not matched to a gene. This CDR3 is 17 amino acids long. CDR3 amino acids: CASSSISGSIPPGELFF. As DNA, the CDR3 is TGTGCCAGCAGCTCAATAAGCGGGAGCATCCCTCCCGGGGAGCTGTTTTTT.

This clone is a singleton in its sample. V usage is TRBV5-4 and J usage is TRBJ2-3, with D possibly called TRBD1 or TRBD2 (5 bases each). Trimming took 1 base from V and 6 from J, leaving 9 bases between them. The CDR3 runs 13 residues. Germline CDR1 and CDR2: SGHNT and YYREEE (reference sequence). The CDR3 DNA is TGTGCCAGCAGCTTGTTGGGGGTGGATACGCAGTATTTT. Protein product: CASSLLGVDTQYF. The entire variable domain, with the rest obtained from reference TRBV5-4 and TRBJ2-3, is as follows: ETGVTQSPTHLIKTRGQQVTLRCSSQSGHNTVSWYQQALGQGPQFIFQYYREEENGRGNFPPRFSGLQFPNYSSELNVNALELDDSALYLCASSLLGVDTQYFGPGTRLTVL.

V gene TRBV5-1 combines with J gene TRBJ1-3; D gene unclear. The ends were cut back, 1 base at V and 0 bases at J, with 5 bases in the middle. The CDR3 has 14 residues. Germline V gene sequence: CDR1 SGHRS, CDR2 YFSETQ. The CDR3 loop reads CASSLTVSGNTIYF. As DNA, the CDR3 is TGCGCCAGCAGCTTGACTGTCTCTGGAAACACCATATATTTT.

This clone occurred once. The V call is TRBV29-1, the J call TRBJ2-1, with 7 bases identical to TRBD2. From germline, CDR1 is SQVTM and CDR2 ANQGSEA. This CDR3 contains 11 residues. V lost 4 bases, J lost 7 bases, and 1 base stayed unmatched. CDR3 in DNA: TGCAGCGTTGGGGGGGGAAATGAGCAGTTCTTC. Residues: CSVGGGNEQFF.

This clone was seen a single time. This chain connects TRBV11-2 to TRBJ2-7; 8 positions agree with TRBD1. Germline-derived CDR1 and CDR2 are SGHAT and FQNNGV. Trimming cost V 5 bases and J 0 bases; bases outside gene matches: 6. The CDR3 loop spans 15 amino acids. The CDR3 loop reads CASSQGTGVSYEQYF. DNA of the CDR3: TGTGCCAGCAGCCAAGGGACAGGTGTCTCCTACGAGCAGTACTTC.

The CDR3 loop reads CASRQWTGRNEKLFF. The CDR3 region has the DNA TGTGCCAGCCGACAATGGACAGGACGTAATGAAAAACTGTTTTTT. V is TRBV18 and J is TRBJ1-4; 7 bases fit TRBD1. The CDR3 has 15 residues. CDR1 is KGHSH and CDR2 is LQKENI in the germline V gene. V gave up 8 bases and J gave up 4 bases; unmatched junction bases: 10.

This clone has just a few counts. The V gene is TRBV18, the J gene TRBJ1-2; 11 bases map to TRBD1. There are 15 residues in the CDR3. Per the germline V gene, CDR1 is KGHSH and CDR2 is LQKENI. J gave up 4 bases and V 2 bases, and 3 bases lay outside the gene matches. The CDR3 loop reads CASSPGQGAAYGYTF. The CDR3 DNA reads as TGTGCCAGCTCACCAGGACAGGGGGCAGCCTATGGCTACACCTTC.

The chain joins TRBV6-4 to TRBJ2-1; D is ambiguous. The CDR3 has 13 residues. Trimming pared 0 bases from V and 8 bases from J, leaving 8 bases between. The V gene's germline CDR1 is MRHNA and CDR2 SNTAGT. The CDR3 is CASSDSQVHEQFF. The CDR3 bases are TGTGCCAGCAGTGACTCGCAGGTCCATGAGCAGTTCTTC.

The CDR3: CAWRGTALNTGELFF. The CDR3 DNA is TGTGCCTGGAGGGGGACAGCCCTAAACACCGGGGAGCTGTTTTTT. The J gene is TRBJ2-2, the V gene TRBV30, with TRBD1 matching over 7 bases. With 3 bases clipped from V and 2 bases from J, the junction kept 6 bases outside the gene matches. Germline values: CDR1 GTSNPN, CDR2 SVGIG (reference sequence). The CDR3 has 15 amino acids.

This clone was observed a single time. The gene calls are TRBV10-1 and TRBJ2-3, with D perhaps TRBD2 (5 bases). The V end lost 0 bases, the J end lost 3 bases, and 10 bases lay between the germline ends. This CDR3 is built from 15 residues. CDR1 and CDR2 from the germline V gene are WNHNN and SYGVQD (reference sequence). The CDR3 bases are TGCGCCAGCAGTGAGTCACTAGGCGGGACAGATACGCAGTATTTT. Amino acid sequence: CASSESLGGTDTQYF.

V and J are TRBV2 and TRBJ1-5, with D maybe TRBD1 (6 bases). Germline V gene sequence: CDR1 SNHLY, CDR2 FYNNEI. Trimming cost V 7 bases and J 0 bases, with 7 bases left between them. The CDR3 length is 13 residues. CDR3 region: CASNRDSNQPQHF. CDR3 nucleotides: TGTGCCAGCAACAGGGATAGCAATCAGCCCCAGCATTTT.

This clone was seen a single time. J is TRBJ2-7 and V is TRBV6-6, with unresolved D. Germline assignment: CDR1 MNHNY and CDR2 SVGAGI (reference sequence). This CDR3 spans 14 amino acids. V dropped 2 bases and J dropped 2 bases, with 10 bases sitting between them. The CDR3 spells CASSYGDTAYEQYF. In DNA form, the CDR3 reads TGTGCCAGCAGTTACGGCGACACCGCCTACGAGCAGTACTTC.

The chain is built from TRBV28 and TRBJ1-1; D might be TRBD1 (5 bases). Germline V gene data show CDR1 as MDHEN and CDR2 as SYDVKM. CDR3 length: 12 amino acids. Trimming removed 4 bases from V and 10 bases from J, with 13 bases in between. The CDR3 region is CASSSPGGVAFF. The DNA for the CDR3 is TGTGCCAGCAGTTCACCGGGAGGGGTAGCTTTCTTT.

The chain combines TRBV7-9 with TRBJ1-1; D not resolved. CDR3 length equals 12 residues. V dropped 3 bases and J dropped 8 bases, with 10 bases sitting between them. In germline, CDR1 is SEHNR, CDR2 FQNEAQ (reference sequence). The CDR3 nucleotides are TGTGCCAGCAGCTTCCGGACCTCGGAAGCTTTCTTT. This translates into CASSFRTSEAFF.

The table lists this clone with a count of one. The chain uses TRBV6-5 and TRBJ1-2; the match to TRBD1 covers 7 bases. This CDR3 has 15 residues. After removal of 6 bases from V and 5 bases from J, the junction contained 12 bases not matched to a gene. CDR1 is MNHEY and CDR2 is SVGAGI in the germline V gene. The CDR3 sequence: CASRGQGGAAYGYTF. CDR3 nucleotides: TGTGCCAGCAGGGGGCAGGGGGGTGCGGCATATGGCTACACCTTC.

The V gene is TRBV2, the J gene TRBJ1-1; D might be TRBD1 (5 bases). The V gene's germline CDR1 is SNHLY and CDR2 FYNNEI. This CDR3 contains 13 residues. The ends were cut back, 6 bases at V and 4 bases at J, with 12 bases in the middle. The CDR3 DNA reads TGTGCCAGCAGGGGACCCCCGCGCACTGAAGCTTTCTTT. Amino acid sequence: CASRGPPRTEAFF.

The rearrangement links TRBV2 to TRBJ1-5; a possible D gene is TRBD1 (5 bases). Trimming stripped 7 bases from V and 9 bases from J, with 16 bases between. The CDR3 spans 13 residues. The germline V gene has CDR1 SNHLY and CDR2 FYNNEI. The CDR3 region has the DNA TGTGCCAGCAAGGGACCTCATGGGATGCCCCAGCATTTT. The encoded protein is CASKGPHGMPQHF.

This chain links TRBV25-1 with TRBJ2-1; 11 nucleotides match TRBD2. Germline CDR1 is MGHDK and CDR2 is SYGVNS. V gave up 6 bases and J gave up 5 bases; unmatched junction bases: 9. The CDR3 has 16 amino acids. CDR3 in DNA: TGTGCCAGCAGCAAAGGGGGACTAGCGGCACACAATGAGCAGTTCTTC. Amino acid sequence: CASSKGGLAAHNEQFF.